These 18 T cell receptor beta chains were sequenced from one sample in a study of OX40 agonist ivuxolimab in advanced cancers. TCRdb's table, derived via immunoSEQ multiplex PCR, lists solely in-frame clones and lacks some. The sample holds about 49,000 clones, 85% seen once. The sequences come from CD4+ or CD8+ T cells sorted from blood, collected in a trial of the OX40 agonist ivuxolimab. Receptors were obtained from an adult with an advanced solid tumor such as melanoma, head and neck, liver or kidney cancer.

This chain links TRBV19 with TRBJ2-5; D is uncertain. V lost 5 bases, J lost 2 bases, and 12 bases lay in between. From germline, CDR1 is LNHDA and CDR2 SQIVND (reference sequence). The CDR3 has 14 amino acids. The CDR3 protein is CASSGDVRQETQYF. CDR3 nucleotide sequence: TGTGCCAGTAGTGGCGACGTGAGACAAGAGACCCAGTACTTC.

The chain couples TRBV29-1 to TRBJ2-1; TRBD2 matches 8 bases. The germline CDR1 and CDR2 sequences are SQVTM and ANQGSEA. V dropped 5 bases and J dropped 8; count of bases not matched to a gene: 5. The CDR3 contains 12 residues. The CDR3 protein is CSVPGGAYEQFF. The CDR3 DNA follows: TGCAGCGTTCCCGGGGGGGCCTATGAGCAGTTCTTC.

This clone was seen ten or more times. The same CDR3 is also encoded by other DNA sequences in this sample. The chain couples TRBV4-3 to TRBJ2-2, with D possibly TRBD1 on 5 matching bases. CDR3 length: 16 amino acids. Trimming took 3 bases from V and 0 from J, leaving 11 bases between them. Germline V gene data show CDR1 as LGHNA and CDR2 as YSLEER. The DNA for the CDR3 is TGCGCCAGCAGCCAGGAGACAGTCGCGAACACCGGGGAGCTGTTTTTT. This sequence encodes CASSQETVANTGELFF.

V and J are TRBV5-5 and TRBJ2-7, with no clear D. CDR1 SGHKS and CDR2 YYEKEE come from the germline V gene (reference sequence). CDR3 length: 12 residues. With 2 bases removed from V and 3 bases from J, the gap between germline ends came to 6 bases. The CDR3 DNA reads TGTGCCAGCAGCTTAGATCTCTACGAGCAGTACTTC. Translating gives CASSLDLYEQYF.

The chain uses TRBV14 and TRBJ2-2; D ambiguous. CDR3 length equals 15 residues. The V end was cut by 3 bases, the J end by 1 base, with 9 bases between. CDR1 SGHDN and CDR2 FVKESK come from the germline V gene. CDR3 protein: CASSHETENTGELFF. The CDR3 DNA is TGTGCCAGCAGCCACGAGACCGAGAACACCGGGGAGCTGTTTTTT.

This clone was detected only a few times. The J gene is TRBJ1-5, the V gene TRBV4-1; TRBD1 is a possible D gene (5 bases). Germline V CDR1 and CDR2: MGHRA, YSYEKL. CDR3 size: 15 residues. Trimming pared 0 bases from V and 6 bases from J, leaving 12 bases between. This chain's CDR3 is CASSQDGGDRQPQHF. CDR3 in DNA: TGCGCCAGCAGCCAAGATGGGGGGGATCGTCAGCCCCAGCATTTT.

This chain connects TRBV7-2 to TRBJ2-1, with a tentative D call TRBD1 (5 bases). Per the germline V gene, CDR1 is SGHTA and CDR2 is FQGNSA. CDR3 length equals 12 residues. V was shortened by 10 bases and J by 6 bases, with 13 bases between the two germline ends. In DNA, the CDR3 is TGTGCCACCCTGCAGGGCCGCAATGAGCAGTTCTTC. Its protein is CATLQGRNEQFF. Combining the CDR3 with reference TRBV7-2 and TRBJ2-1 gives the whole variable domain GAGVSQSPSNKVTEKGKDVELRCDPISGHTALYWYRQSLGQGLEFLIYFQGNSAPDKSGLPSDRFSAERTGGSVSTLTIQRTQQEDSAVYLCATLQGRNEQFFGPGTRLTVL.

The rearrangement uses TRBV27 and TRBJ1-5, with TRBD1 matching 7 bases. The V and J ends lost 2 bases and 3 bases, in that order; junction bases with no gene match: 4. Germline CDR1 and CDR2: MNHEY and SMNVEV (reference sequence). The CDR3 length is 15 residues. CDR3 protein: CASSLGTAFNQPQHF. The CDR3, as DNA: TGTGCCAGCAGTTTAGGGACAGCCTTCAATCAGCCCCAGCATTTT.

This sequence joins TRBV9 and TRBJ2-5; 7 positions match TRBD2. Trimming at V came to 4 bases and at J to 4 bases, leaving 7 bases not matched to a gene. The CDR3 has 14 amino acids. The germline V gene has CDR1 SGDLS and CDR2 YYNGEE. CDR3 sequence: CASSPSTGGETQYF. The CDR3 DNA sequence: TGTGCCAGCAGCCCCTCAACGGGGGGAGAGACCCAGTACTTC.

With respect to this clone: Distinct nucleotide sequences in the sample also encode this CDR3. The chain recombines TRBV5-1 with TRBJ2-7; 11 nucleotides agree with TRBD2. There are 16 residues in the CDR3. In germline, CDR1 is SGHRS, CDR2 YFSETQ. V shed 4 bases, J shed 0 bases, and the junction held 6 bases outside the gene matches. In DNA form, the CDR3 reads TGCGCCAGCAGCACCGGACTAGCGGGTCGCTCCTACGAGCAGTACTTC. Its translation is CASSTGLAGRSYEQYF.

The chain uses TRBV5-6 and TRBJ2-7; D remains ambiguous. The length of the CDR3 is 12 residues. Germline assignment: CDR1 SGHDT and CDR2 YYEEEE. The V gene lost 3 bases and the J gene lost 0 bases, with 4 bases spanning the gap. Here the CDR3 DNA reads TGTGCCAGCAGCTCCTCCTCCTACGAGCAGTACTTC. Translation: CASSSSSYEQYF.

This clone was counted once. The rearrangement uses TRBV6-1 and TRBJ1-1; no clear D. The CDR3 sequence is 13 residues long. The V end lost 7 bases, the J end lost 1 base, and 10 bases lay between the germline ends. Per germline, CDR1 MNHNS and CDR2 SASEGT. CDR3: CASIDFSNTEAFF. The CDR3 DNA is TGTGCCAGCATAGACTTCTCGAACACTGAAGCTTTCTTT.

The V gene is TRBV5-4, the J gene TRBJ2-2; D remains unclear. Germline V gene data show CDR1 as SGHNT and CDR2 as YYREEE (reference sequence). V was trimmed by 2 bases and J by 4 bases, leaving 6 bases between them. This CDR3 comprises 13 residues. This CDR3 is CASSLHGTGELFF. The CDR3 DNA follows: TGTGCCAGCAGCTTACACGGCACCGGGGAGCTGTTTTTT.

The chain carries TRBV4-1 and TRBJ2-7; weak D call: TRBD2 (6 bases). The V gene's germline CDR1 is MGHRA and CDR2 YSYEKL. The ends were cut back, 0 bases at V and 2 bases at J, with 14 bases in the middle. The CDR3 extends over 16 amino acids. This CDR3 is CASSQDPGLLTYEQYF. In DNA, the CDR3 is TGCGCCAGCAGCCAAGACCCGGGACTCCTAACCTACGAGCAGTACTTC.

The chain has TRBV5-5 and TRBJ2-6, with a possible D match to TRBD1 (7 bases). The germline gives CDR1 SGHKS, CDR2 YYEKEE (reference sequence). This CDR3 contains 16 residues. The germline V and J ends were trimmed by 3 bases and 0 bases, with 10 bases remaining between them. The chain's CDR3 is CASSSGGSSGANVLTF. The CDR3 DNA reads TGTGCCAGCAGCTCAGGGGGGAGCTCTGGGGCCAACGTCCTGACTTTC.

The rearrangement joins TRBV28 to TRBJ2-1; 7 bases are a match to TRBD1. This CDR3 contains 14 residues. J lost 9 bases, V lost 6 bases, and 11 bases had no gene match. Germline loops: CDR1 MDHEN, CDR2 SYDVKM. The CDR3 nucleotides read TGTGCCAGCAGCCCACGACAGGGTCGCTCTGAGCAGTTCTTC. Amino acids: CASSPRQGRSEQFF.

The chain has TRBV5-1 and TRBJ2-5; a weak D match, TRBD2 (6 bases). Between the trimmed V and J ends, which lost 3 bases and 2 bases, there was a span of 14 bases. The CDR3 covers 15 residues. Germline assignment: CDR1 SGHRS and CDR2 YFSETQ. In nucleotides, the CDR3 is TGCGCCAGCAGCTCCGGGGGTAGCGGACAAGAGACCCAGTACTTC. This translates into CASSSGGSGQETQYF.

This chain joins TRBV10-2 and TRBJ1-3, with 8 nucleotides matching TRBD1. CDR3 length: 19 residues. The junction had 14 bases not matched to a gene; V was cut back by 4 bases and J by 0 bases. Germline CDR1 reads WSHSY; CDR2 reads SAAADI. This CDR3 reads CASSGAGGPQPYSGNTIYF. The CDR3 DNA follows: TGCGCCAGCAGTGGGGCAGGGGGCCCCCAACCCTACTCTGGAAACACCATATATTTT.